This TCR beta chain is from a study of regulatory T cells in long-lasting Graves disease. Only a few counts were recorded for this clonotype. Time point denoted: newly diagnosed GD, antithyroid drugs for less than 3 months. TCR sequences were obtained from RNA taken from PBMCs. The authors built TCR beta libraries using iRepertoire HTBI primers and Arm-PCR of CDR3 regions. TCRdb recomputed calls from the multiplex PCR reads with MiXCR, one row per CDR3 protein. The profile shows 500,000 or so distinct CDR3 sequences, about 15% of them singletons. CDR1 SGHTS and CDR2 YDEGEE come from the germline V gene. V lost 3 bases to trimming and J lost 1 base; unmatched junction nucleotides: 7. This CDR3 is 18 amino acids long. A further study also used this sample, focusing on T cells in Graves' hyperthyroidism and ophthalmopathy. From that paper: Uncontrolled infection, other autoimmune disease, pregnancy or lactation barred patients from enrollment.

J is TRBJ2-3 and V is TRBV5-8, with TRBD2 identical over 14 bases. The sequences come from peripheral blood mononuclear cells (PBMCs), collected at new diagnosis, from a patient treated with antithyroid drugs. This receptor was identified in a woman between 50 and 59 years old with Graves disease. The CDR3 loop reads CASSSRTSGRPGTDTQYF. CDR3 DNA sequence: TGTGCCAGCAGCTCAAGGACTAGCGGGAGGCCTGGCACAGATACGCAGTATTTT.